This T cell receptor (beta chain) was profiled in a study of T cells expressing NK-cell markers. General study results and limits: Top CD8+ clonotypes included the dominant CD3+CD56+NKG2C+ clonotypes in roughly 6 donors.

Points on this clonotype: The antigen is unknown.

TCRdb reprocessed the 5' RACE reads and stores each CDR3 protein as one record, lacking DNA. The sample totals fewer than 400,000 distinct CDR3 sequences. The TCR was taken from a woman aged 45-60 years in good health. Material for sequencing was blood T cells: a sorted CD56 or NKG2C T cell subset, CD4+ or CD8+ T cells, or bulk PBMC T cells (not recorded which).

CDR3 in amino acids: CASSPKSLGPEQFF. The chain combines TRBV9 with TRBJ2-1. The germline V gene has CDR1 SGDLS and CDR2 YYNGEE. This CDR3 comprises 14 residues.